The 27 T cell receptor beta chains given below trace back to one sample, sequenced in a study of blood T cell repertoires in COVID-19. Some clones are missing from TCRdb's copy, which holds only in-frame ones; the method was immunoSEQ multiplex PCR. The sample lists about 230,000 clones, over 75% occurring once. The sequencing input was peripheral blood. The receptors derive from a woman of 80 years or more with acute or convalescent COVID-19.

V is TRBV18 and J is TRBJ2-5; tentative D call: TRBD2 (6 bases). Germline V lookup: CDR1 KGHSH, CDR2 LQKENI. CDR3 length equals 15 residues. V was cut by 3 bases and J by 0 bases, with 11 bases left in between. The CDR3 DNA reads TGTGCCAGCTCACCGTCGTGGGGGGACCAAGAGACCCAGTACTTC. Its translation: CASSPSWGDQETQYF.

This rearrangement joins TRBV27 to TRBJ2-1, with 9 bases that match TRBD2. Germline CDR1 and CDR2: MNHEY and SMNVEV (reference sequence). The CDR3 loop spans 16 amino acids. V lost 0 bases and J lost 9; bases outside the gene matches: 9. CDR3 DNA: TGTGCCAGCAGTTTATCGGGCCTAGCGGGAAGCAGTGAGCAGTTCTTC. Translation gives CASSLSGLAGSSEQFF.

The rearrangement links TRBV18 to TRBJ2-4; tentative D call: TRBD2 (6 bases). Germline CDR1 is KGHSH and CDR2 is LQKENI. The CDR3 consists of 14 residues. Trimming took 5 bases from V and 8 from J, leaving 16 bases between them. In nucleotides, the CDR3 is TGTGCCAGCTCAGGGACTTCCGCCGCGGACATTCAGTACTTC. Translating it yields CASSGTSAADIQYF.

The chain uses TRBV3-1 (or the pseudogene TRBV3-2) and TRBJ2-5; D might be TRBD2 (5 bases). The V end lost 3 bases, the J end lost 2 bases, and 7 bases lay between the germline ends. The CDR3 totals 13 residues. CDR1 LGHDT and CDR2 YNNKEL come from the germline V gene (reference sequence). The CDR3 here is CASSQWTQETQYF. In nucleotides, the CDR3 is TGTGCCAGCAGCCAGTGGACTCAAGAGACCCAGTACTTC.

The chain recombines TRBV6-5 with TRBJ1-1, with D tentatively TRBD1 (6 bases). The CDR3 length is 14 residues. Germline lookup yields CDR1 MNHEY and CDR2 SVGAGI. The ends were cut back, 5 bases at V and 1 base at J, with 11 bases in the middle. The CDR3 region is CASSTSTGNTEAFF. The CDR3 DNA reads TGTGCCAGCAGTACCTCGACAGGGAACACTGAAGCTTTCTTT.

Regarding this clone: The junction shows a germline mismatch at one end, possibly a read error. The chain carries TRBV4-1 and TRBJ1-4; D unclear. The CDR3 consists of 9 residues. Per the germline V gene, CDR1 is MGHRA and CDR2 is YSYEKL. CDR3 sequence (DNA): TGCGCCAGCAGCCAAGTCCTCCCGTTT. It codes for CASSQVLPF.

J is TRBJ2-1 and V is TRBV19; TRBD2 agrees at 7 bases. The CDR3 is 15 residues long. From germline, CDR1 is LNHDA and CDR2 SQIVND (reference sequence). Trimming cost V 5 bases and J 7 bases; bases outside gene matches: 11. As DNA, the CDR3 is TGTGCCAGTAGTCCTAGCGGCTCCTGGAGGAATGAGCAGTTCTTC. This translates into CASSPSGSWRNEQFF.

This chain connects TRBV2 to TRBJ1-2; TRBD1 agrees at 8 bases. The germline gives CDR1 SNHLY, CDR2 FYNNEI. Unmatched junction bases numbered 7, after V lost 6 bases and J lost 4 bases. The CDR3 covers 14 residues. As DNA, the CDR3 is TGTGCCAGCAGGGGGTCAGGGGGCGGCTATGGCTACACCTTC. Translating gives CASRGSGGGYGYTF. The complete variable domain, with remaining parts taken from reference TRBV2 and TRBJ1-2, reads EPEVTQTPSHQVTQMGQEVILRCVPISNHLYFYWYRQILGQKVEFLVSFYNNEISEKSEIFDDQFSVERPDGSNFTLKIRSTKLEDSAMYFCASRGSGGGYGYTFGSGTRLTVV.

The V and J genes are TRBV5-1 and TRBJ2-7, with 9 bases that match TRBD2. The CDR3 is 14 residues long. V shed 4 bases and J 2 bases; nucleotides not matched to a gene: 4. Looked up from germline, CDR1 is SGHRS and CDR2 is YFSETQ. Here the CDR3 DNA reads TGCGCCAGCAGCCGTAGCGGGGGCACCTACGAGCAGTACTTC. Amino acid sequence: CASSRSGGTYEQYF.

As DNA, the CDR3 is TGTGCCAGCAGTTCGCCGACTAGCGGGTTCTACGAGCAGTACTTC. Translated, it gives CASSSPTSGFYEQYF. The J gene is TRBJ2-7, the V gene TRBV28, with 10 bases aligning to TRBD2. This CDR3 has 15 residues. Germline V lookup: CDR1 MDHEN, CDR2 SYDVKM. The V and J ends lost 4 bases and 3 bases, in that order; junction bases with no gene match: 6.

The chain recombines TRBV30 with TRBJ2-3, with TRBD2 matching over 10 bases. Germline V gene data show CDR1 as GTSNPN and CDR2 as SVGIG (reference sequence). This CDR3 has 16 residues. Germline trimming cut 1 base from V and 2 bases from J; bases unmatched to any gene: 6. CDR3 coding DNA: TGTGCCTGGAGTGCCGGGACTAGCGCTTACACAGATACGCAGTATTTT. Translated, it gives CAWSAGTSAYTDTQYF.

This clone was found a few times. The chain recombines TRBV10-3 with TRBJ2-2; 11 bases are shared with TRBD2. Germline CDR1 is ENHRY and CDR2 is SYGVKD. Trimming removed 8 bases from V and 5 bases from J; junction bases left unmatched: 7. The CDR3 is 15 amino acids. CDR3 sequence (DNA): TGTGCCATCGAAACTAGCGGGGGAGGTACCGGGGAGCTGTTTTTT. Its translation is CAIETSGGGTGELFF.

CDR3 sequence reads: CASSQGTGDSYGYTF. DNA of the CDR3: TGTGCCAGCAGCCAAGGAACAGGGGATTCCTATGGCTACACCTTC. The chain joins TRBV3-1 (or the pseudogene TRBV3-2) to TRBJ1-2, with TRBD1 identical over 7 bases. CDR1 and CDR2 from the germline V gene are LGHDT and YNNKEL (reference sequence). J was trimmed by 4 bases and V by 1 base; bases with no gene match: 6. The CDR3 loop spans 15 amino acids.

This rearrangement joins TRBV29-1 to TRBJ2-7; D might be TRBD1 (5 bases). CDR3 length equals 11 residues. V shed 7 bases and J shed 3 bases, with 10 bases lying between them. The V gene's germline CDR1 is SQVTM and CDR2 ANQGSEA. The CDR3, as DNA: TGCAGCGCTTTTAGGGGCTACGAGCAGTACTTC. This sequence encodes CSAFRGYEQYF.

Concerning this clone: Compared with germline, one end of the junction differs, possibly owing to a read error. CDR3 sequence: CASSPGPGTPNF. The DNA for the CDR3 is TGTGCCAGCAGTCCGGGGCCCGGGACACCCAACTTC. J is TRBJ2-7 and V is TRBV12-3 or TRBV12-4, with a possible D match to TRBD1 (6 bases). This CDR3 contains 12 residues.

Ten or more counts support this clone. V usage is TRBV7-8 and J usage is TRBJ2-5, with D unclear. V shed 1 base and J shed 2 bases, with 14 bases lying between them. The length of the CDR3 is 16 residues. Germline V gives CDR1 SGHVS, CDR2 FQNEAQ. The CDR3 spells CASSLVRFPIQETQYF. CDR3 DNA: TGTGCCAGCAGCTTAGTCCGGTTTCCCATACAAGAGACCCAGTACTTC. Variable domain in full (rest from reference TRBV7-8 and TRBJ2-5): GAGVSQSPRYKVAKRGQDVALRCDPISGHVSLFWYQQALGQGPEFLTYFQNEAQLDKSGLPSDRFFAERPEGSVSTLKIQRTQQEDSAVYLCASSLVRFPIQETQYFGPGTRLLVL.

V usage is TRBV3-1 (or the pseudogene TRBV3-2) and J usage is TRBJ2-1; 9 positions agree with TRBD2. CDR1 and CDR2 (germline): LGHDT, YNNKEL (reference sequence). There are 16 residues in the CDR3. Trimming cost V 2 bases and J 5 bases; bases outside gene matches: 7. The CDR3 coding sequence is TGTGCCAGCAGCCAACTAGGGCGGGGGGGAAACAATGAGCAGTTCTTC. Translated: CASSQLGRGGNNEQFF.

Only one count was recorded for this clone. This sequence joins TRBV14 and TRBJ2-5, with D perhaps matching TRBD2 (5 bases). V gave up 5 bases and J gave up 1 base, with 11 bases separating them. The CDR3 is 14 amino acids. CDR1 SGHDN and CDR2 FVKESK come from the germline V gene. CDR3 DNA: TGTGCCAGCAGCGGAAACCGGGGCCAAGAGACCCAGTACTTC. Protein: CASSGNRGQETQYF.

The V and J genes are TRBV19 and TRBJ2-1; possibly TRBD1 for D (6 bases). Germline V CDR1 and CDR2: LNHDA, SQIVND (reference sequence). This CDR3 is 12 amino acids long. V was cut by 3 bases and J by 7 bases, with 7 bases left in between. The CDR3, as DNA: TGTGCCAGTAGTATCGACAGGAATGAGCAGTTCTTC. It encodes CASSIDRNEQFF. The full variable domain, rest sourced from reference TRBV19 and TRBJ2-1, is DGGITQSPKYLFRKEGQNVTLSCEQNLNHDAMYWYRQDPGQGLRLIYYSQIVNDFQKGDIAEGYSVSREKKESFPLTVTSAQKNPTAFYLCASSIDRNEQFFGPGTRLTVL.

The chain employs TRBV5-6 and TRBJ2-7; 10 nucleotides line up with TRBD1. Trimming cost V 2 bases and J 6 bases; bases outside gene matches: 8. The germline V gene has CDR1 SGHDT and CDR2 YYEEEE. The CDR3 totals 15 residues. The CDR3 nucleotides read TGTGCCAGCAGCTTAAGGAGGACAGGGGGTAGCGAGCAGTACTTC. Protein sequence: CASSLRRTGGSEQYF.

This chain uses TRBV6-1 with TRBJ2-7; D is unclear. The CDR3 is 15 residues long. The ends were cut back, 1 base at V and 1 base at J, with 11 bases in the middle. In germline, CDR1 is MNHNS, CDR2 SASEGT. The chain's CDR3 is CASSEGMGRSYEQYF. CDR3 nucleotides: TGTGCCAGCAGTGAAGGAATGGGCAGATCCTACGAGCAGTACTTC.

The rearrangement links TRBV7-8 to TRBJ1-1, with D maybe TRBD1 (5 bases). Trimming stripped 6 bases from V and 2 bases from J, with 13 bases between. The length of the CDR3 is 14 residues. CDR1 is SGHVS, CDR2 FQNEAQ, per germline. The DNA for the CDR3 is TGTGCCAGCAGGGACCAGGGACTAAACACTGAAGCTTTCTTT. Translated, it gives CASRDQGLNTEAFF.

The chain uses TRBV7-7 and TRBJ1-3, with D tentatively TRBD1 (6 bases). Trimming took 5 bases from V and 0 from J, leaving 14 bases between them. CDR3 length: 16 amino acids. Germline values: CDR1 SSHAT, CDR2 FNYEAQ (reference sequence). The CDR3 DNA is TGTGCCAGCAGCCCAGGGGCTCCAACCTCTGGAAACACCATATATTTT. It encodes CASSPGAPTSGNTIYF.

The chain employs TRBV3-1 (or the pseudogene TRBV3-2) and TRBJ2-2; 8 nucleotides line up with TRBD1. Trimming took 2 bases from V and 6 from J; bases not matched to a gene: 5. Per germline, CDR1 LGHDT and CDR2 YNNKEL (reference sequence). The CDR3 spans 15 residues. As DNA, the CDR3 is TGTGCCAGCAGCCAAAGGACAGGGTATTCCGGGGAGCTGTTTTTT. Translation gives CASSQRTGYSGELFF.

CDR3 DNA sequence: TGCGCCAGCCGGACCGGAGGGATGAACACTGAAGCTTTCTTT. Protein product: CASRTGGMNTEAFF. J is TRBJ1-1 and V is TRBV5-1, with no clear D. Germline-derived CDR1 and CDR2 are SGHRS and YFSETQ. Trimming took 7 bases from V and 0 from J, leaving 13 bases between them. The CDR3 length is 14 residues.

V usage is TRBV27 and J usage is TRBJ2-7; 9 positions match TRBD1. V lost 2 bases to trimming and J lost 3 bases; unmatched junction nucleotides: 5. The CDR3 length is 15 residues. Germline CDR1 MNHEY, CDR2 SMNVEV (reference sequence). CDR3 amino acids: CASSLQGQGVYEQYF. CDR3 in DNA: TGTGCCAGCAGTTTACAGGGACAGGGTGTCTACGAGCAGTACTTC.

The chain links TRBV7-2 to TRBJ2-6, with no clear D. Per the germline V gene, CDR1 is SGHTA and CDR2 is FQGNSA. Between the trimmed V and J ends, which lost 4 bases and 4 bases, there was a span of 14 bases. This CDR3 contains 16 residues. The CDR3 bases are TGTGCCAGCAGCTCTACCCCTCTTATCGGGGCCAACGTCCTGACTTTC. This gives the protein CASSSTPLIGANVLTF. Full variable domain (missing parts from reference TRBV7-2 and TRBJ2-6): GAGVSQSPSNKVTEKGKDVELRCDPISGHTALYWYRQSLGQGLEFLIYFQGNSAPDKSGLPSDRFSAERTGGSVSTLTIQRTQQEDSAVYLCASSSTPLIGANVLTFGAGSRLTVL.